This entry features one T cell receptor beta chain sequence. Its antigen is unknown. Trimming left V 6 bases short and J 0 bases short, with 8 bases between. Looked up from germline, CDR1 is MGHRA and CDR2 is YSYEKL. There are 14 residues in the CDR3. Sequencing used immunoSEQ multiplex PCR; TCRdb keeps in-frame clones, though not all of them. The sample carries 100,000 to 150,000 clones, 80% to 90% recorded once. This entry comes from a study of T cell responses to AZD1222 COVID-19 vaccine. Study-level findings and limits: The donors showed a predominance of white British ancestry and of females, with possible underestimation of clonal diversity.

The specimen comprised peripheral blood, sampled on day 0 of AZD1222 vaccination. The source of this sequence is an adult in good health. The chain employs TRBV4-1 and TRBJ1-4; possible D gene TRBD1, 5 bases. In nucleotides, the CDR3 is TGCGCCAGCAGGAGGGACTCAACTAATGAAAAACTGTTTTTT. It codes for CASRRDSTNEKLFF.